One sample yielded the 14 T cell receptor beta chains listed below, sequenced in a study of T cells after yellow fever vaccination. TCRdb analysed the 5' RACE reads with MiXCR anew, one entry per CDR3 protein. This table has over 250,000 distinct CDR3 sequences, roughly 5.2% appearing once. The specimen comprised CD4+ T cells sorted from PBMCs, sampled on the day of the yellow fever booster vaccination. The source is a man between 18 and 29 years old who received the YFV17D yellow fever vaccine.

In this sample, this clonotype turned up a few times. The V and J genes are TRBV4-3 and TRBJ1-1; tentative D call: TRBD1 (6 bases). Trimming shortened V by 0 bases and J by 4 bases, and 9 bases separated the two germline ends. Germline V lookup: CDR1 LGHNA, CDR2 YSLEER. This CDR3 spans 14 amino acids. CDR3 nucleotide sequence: TGCGCCAGCAGCCAAGATCGAGGGGGCACTGAAGCTTTCTTT. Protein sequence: CASSQDRGGTEAFF.

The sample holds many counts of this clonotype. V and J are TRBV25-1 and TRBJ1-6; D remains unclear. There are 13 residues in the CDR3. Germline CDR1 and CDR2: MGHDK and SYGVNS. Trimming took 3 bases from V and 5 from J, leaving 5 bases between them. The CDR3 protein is CASSEQDNSPLHF. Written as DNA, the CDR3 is TGTGCCAGCAGTGAGCAGGATAATTCACCCCTCCACTTT. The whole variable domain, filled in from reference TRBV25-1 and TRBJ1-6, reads EADIYQTPRYLVIGTGKKITLECSQTMGHDKMYWYQQDPGMELHLIHYSYGVNSTEKGDLSSESTVSRIRTEHFPLTLESARPSHTSQYLCASSEQDNSPLHFGNGTRLTVT.

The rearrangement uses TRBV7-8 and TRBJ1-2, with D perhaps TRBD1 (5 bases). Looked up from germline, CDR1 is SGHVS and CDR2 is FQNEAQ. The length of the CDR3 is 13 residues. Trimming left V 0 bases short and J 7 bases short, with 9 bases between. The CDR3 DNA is TGTGCCAGCAGCTTAGCCAGGGACGCTGGCTACACCTTC. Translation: CASSLARDAGYTF. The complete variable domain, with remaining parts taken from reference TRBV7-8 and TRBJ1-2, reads GAGVSQSPRYKVAKRGQDVALRCDPISGHVSLFWYQQALGQGPEFLTYFQNEAQLDKSGLPSDRFFAERPEGSVSTLKIQRTQQEDSAVYLCASSLARDAGYTFGSGTRLTVV.

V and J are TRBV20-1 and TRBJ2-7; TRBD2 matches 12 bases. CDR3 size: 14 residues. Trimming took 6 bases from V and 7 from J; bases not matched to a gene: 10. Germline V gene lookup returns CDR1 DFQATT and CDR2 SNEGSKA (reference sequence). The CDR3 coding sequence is TGCAGTGCGCAGGGACTAGCGGGTCCTTGGGAGCAGTACTTC. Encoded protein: CSAQGLAGPWEQYF.

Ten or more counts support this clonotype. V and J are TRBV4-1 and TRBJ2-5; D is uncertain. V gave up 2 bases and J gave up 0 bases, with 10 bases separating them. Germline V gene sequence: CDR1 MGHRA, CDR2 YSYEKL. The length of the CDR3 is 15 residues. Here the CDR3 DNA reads TGCGCCAGCAGCCAACAAGGCAACAACCAAGAGACCCAGTACTTC. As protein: CASSQQGNNQETQYF.

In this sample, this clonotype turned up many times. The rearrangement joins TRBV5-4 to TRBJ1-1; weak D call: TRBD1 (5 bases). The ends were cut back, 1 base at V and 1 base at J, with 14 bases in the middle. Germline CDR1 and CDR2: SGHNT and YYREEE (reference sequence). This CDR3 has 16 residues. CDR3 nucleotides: TGTGCCAGCAGCTTGATGTTGGGACCGACGAACACTGAAGCTTTCTTT. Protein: CASSLMLGPTNTEAFF.

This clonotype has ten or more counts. CDR3 DNA: TGTGCCAGCAGTTTAGGACAGGTAGATACGCAGTATTTT. Protein sequence: CASSLGQVDTQYF. The gene calls are TRBV12-3 or TRBV12-4 and TRBJ2-3; maybe TRBD1 (6 bases). CDR3 size: 13 residues. V was pared by 1 base and J by 5 bases, with 7 bases between.

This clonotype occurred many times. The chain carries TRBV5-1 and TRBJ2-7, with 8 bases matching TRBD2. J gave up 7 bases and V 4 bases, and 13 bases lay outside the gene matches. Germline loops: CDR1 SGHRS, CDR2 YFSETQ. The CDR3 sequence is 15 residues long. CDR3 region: CASSTGLAALPEQYV. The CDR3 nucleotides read TGCGCCAGCAGCACCGGACTAGCAGCCCTACCGGAGCAGTACGTC.

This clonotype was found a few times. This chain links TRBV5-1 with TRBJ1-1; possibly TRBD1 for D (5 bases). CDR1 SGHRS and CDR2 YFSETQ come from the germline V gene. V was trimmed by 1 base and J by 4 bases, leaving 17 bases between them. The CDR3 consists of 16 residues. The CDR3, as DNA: TGCGCCAGCAGCTTGAGGGCCCGAGGGGCCGGCACTGAAGCTTTCTTT. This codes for CASSLRARGAGTEAFF.

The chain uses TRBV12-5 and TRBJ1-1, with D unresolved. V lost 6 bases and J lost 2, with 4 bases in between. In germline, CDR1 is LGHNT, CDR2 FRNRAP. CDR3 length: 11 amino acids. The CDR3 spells CASGPNTEAFF. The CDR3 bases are TGTGCTAGTGGCCCAAACACTGAAGCTTTCTTT. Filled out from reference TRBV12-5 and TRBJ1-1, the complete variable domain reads DARVTQTPRHKVTEMGQEVTMRCQPILGHNTVFWYRQTMMQGLELLAYFRNRAPLDDSGMPKDRFSAEMPDATLATLKIQPSEPRDSAVYFCASGPNTEAFFGQGTRLTVV.

The CDR3 nucleotides are TGTGCCACCAGTGATCCGGGCCGAAGGGCCCAAGATACGCAGTATTTT. Its protein is CATSDPGRRAQDTQYF. The chain has TRBV24-1 and TRBJ2-3, with D hard to call. The V end lost 3 bases, the J end lost 5 bases, and 17 bases lay between the germline ends. Germline assignment: CDR1 KGHDR and CDR2 SFDVKD. This CDR3 has 16 amino acids.

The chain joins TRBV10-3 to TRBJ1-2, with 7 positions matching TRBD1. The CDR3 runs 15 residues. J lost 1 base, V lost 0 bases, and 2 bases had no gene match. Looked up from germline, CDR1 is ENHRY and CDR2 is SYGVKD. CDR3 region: CAISESGQDNYGYTF. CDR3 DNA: TGTGCCATCAGTGAGTCCGGACAGGATAACTATGGCTACACCTTC.

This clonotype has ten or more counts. The CDR3 sequence: CSAMDLRGGSTDTQYF. The CDR3 region has the DNA TGCAGTGCTATGGACTTGCGGGGGGGGAGCACAGATACGCAGTATTTT. The chain is built from TRBV20-1 and TRBJ2-3; 9 positions match TRBD2. The CDR3 extends over 16 amino acids. Germline-derived CDR1 and CDR2 are DFQATT and SNEGSKA (reference sequence). V was pared by 4 bases and J by 0 bases, with 8 bases of the junction left unmatched.

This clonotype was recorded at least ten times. CDR3 residues: CASSLGGMNTEAFF. CDR3 in DNA: TGTGCCAGCAGTCTCGGGGGAATGAACACTGAAGCTTTCTTT. V is TRBV6-5 and J is TRBJ1-1; D is perhaps TRBD1 (5 bases). Trimming left V 5 bases short and J 0 bases short, with 10 bases between. Germline CDR1 reads MNHEY; CDR2 reads SVGAGI. The CDR3 length is 14 residues.